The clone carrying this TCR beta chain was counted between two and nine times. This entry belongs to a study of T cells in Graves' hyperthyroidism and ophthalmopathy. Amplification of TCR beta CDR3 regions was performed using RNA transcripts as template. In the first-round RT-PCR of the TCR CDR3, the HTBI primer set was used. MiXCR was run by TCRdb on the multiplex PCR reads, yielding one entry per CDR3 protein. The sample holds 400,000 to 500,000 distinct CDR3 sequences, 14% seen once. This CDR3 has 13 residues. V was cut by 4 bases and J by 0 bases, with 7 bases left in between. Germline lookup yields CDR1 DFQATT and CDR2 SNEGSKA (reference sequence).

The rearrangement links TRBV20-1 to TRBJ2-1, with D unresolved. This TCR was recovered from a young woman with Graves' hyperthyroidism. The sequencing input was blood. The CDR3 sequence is CSATVTSYNEQFF. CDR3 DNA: TGCAGTGCTACCGTTACCTCCTACAATGAGCAGTTCTTC.